Below are 25 T cell receptor beta chains sequenced from a single sample in a study of blood T cells in healthy people across ages. For the second PCR, which ran for about 7 to 11 cycles, a sample-barcoded 5' primer and a J-beta primer mix were used. TCRdb ran MiXCR on the 5' RACE reads and lists one entry per CDR3 protein. The data contain roughly 1,800,000 distinct CDR3 sequences, roughly 49% of them singletons. Sequencing input: blood. Receptor source: a middle-aged woman in good health.

This chain joins TRBV27 and TRBJ1-5; 7 nucleotides match TRBD1. V lost 8 bases and J lost 5; bases outside the gene matches: 6. This CDR3 spans 13 amino acids. The germline gives CDR1 MNHEY, CDR2 SMNVEV (reference sequence). The DNA for the CDR3 is TGTGCCAGCGCCTTCGACAGGGATCAGCCCCAGCATTTT. Translating it yields CASAFDRDQPQHF.

This clonotype was counted between two and nine times. V is TRBV4-3 and J is TRBJ2-3; D might be TRBD1 or TRBD2, each matching 6 bases. There are 18 residues in the CDR3. The V and J ends lost 0 bases and 2 bases respectively, with 18 bases between them. Germline V gene data show CDR1 as LGHNA and CDR2 as YSLEER. The CDR3 DNA reads TGCGCCAGCAGCCAAGACCCCCCAGACGGGGGCTACACAGATACGCAGTATTTT. It encodes CASSQDPPDGGYTDTQYF.

This clonotype turned up a few times. The chain uses TRBV20-1 and TRBJ2-7; 9 bases align to TRBD1. CDR1 and CDR2 from the germline V gene are DFQATT and SNEGSKA (reference sequence). The ends lost 5 bases at V and 4 bases at J; junction bases unmatched: 6. The CDR3 contains 13 residues. The CDR3 nucleotides read TGCAGTGCTCCGGACAGGGGCGCGTACGAGCAGTACTTC. This sequence encodes CSAPDRGAYEQYF.

This clonotype was seen a single time. The chain joins TRBV4-1 to TRBJ2-5; D could derive from TRBD1 or TRBD2 (5 bases each). The CDR3 runs to 16 residues. Germline V gives CDR1 MGHRA, CDR2 YSYEKL. Trimming took off 0 bases at V and 11 bases at J, with 22 bases between the two ends. The CDR3 is CASSQDGAGSNNEQYF. The CDR3 nucleotides are TGCGCCAGCAGCCAAGATGGAGCAGGGAGTAACAATGAGCAGTACTTC.

The chain combines TRBV28 with TRBJ2-7; D possibly corresponds to TRBD1 (5 bases). The V and J ends lost 1 base and 4 bases respectively, with 11 bases between them. Germline V gives CDR1 MDHEN, CDR2 SYDVKM. CDR3 length equals 14 residues. The CDR3 reads CASSLLGRRYEQYF. The CDR3 DNA reads TGTGCCAGCAGTTTATTGGGGCGTAGGTACGAGCAGTACTTC.

V and J are TRBV4-2 and TRBJ1-5, with 10 nucleotides matching TRBD1. The CDR3 spans 14 residues. V shed 7 bases and J 7 bases; nucleotides not matched to a gene: 7. Per the germline V gene, CDR1 is LGHNA and CDR2 is YNFKEQ. This chain's CDR3 is CASNSGTGDQPQHF. The CDR3 bases are TGTGCCAGCAACTCCGGGACAGGGGACCAGCCCCAGCATTTT.

V gene TRBV2 combines with J gene TRBJ2-5, with D possibly matching TRBD1 (6 bases). The CDR3 spans 15 residues. Trimming stripped 3 bases from V and 5 bases from J, with 16 bases between. Germline CDR1 SNHLY, CDR2 FYNNEI. CDR3 amino acids: CASSDSGTYMETQYF. CDR3 DNA: TGTGCCAGCAGTGACTCCGGGACATATATGGAGACCCAGTACTTC.

This rearrangement joins TRBV5-1 to TRBJ2-1, with D hard to call. Per germline, CDR1 SGHRS and CDR2 YFSETQ. Trimming cost V 9 bases and J 6 bases, with 13 bases left between them. The CDR3 totals 12 residues. CDR3 coding DNA: TGCGCCACGTCCTCCGAAGGCAATGAGCAGTTCTTC. Translation gives CATSSEGNEQFF.

This clonotype was counted a few times. The J gene is TRBJ2-1, the V gene TRBV4-3, with TRBD1 as a possible D gene (6 bases). Looked up from germline, CDR1 is LGHNA and CDR2 is YSLEER. The V end was cut by 2 bases, the J end by 2 bases, with 16 bases between. This CDR3 has 17 residues. The CDR3 nucleotides read TGCGCCAGCAGCCAATCTGGACCAGAGGGGGCCTACAATGAGCAGTTCTTC. It translates to CASSQSGPEGAYNEQFF.

This rearrangement joins TRBV29-1 to TRBJ2-7; TRBD1 matches 8 bases. Germline CDR1 is SQVTM and CDR2 is ANQGSEA. Trimming took 6 bases from V and 0 from J; bases not matched to a gene: 4. The CDR3 is made up of 13 amino acids. The CDR3 reads CSVWTGSSYEQYF. The CDR3 DNA is TGCAGCGTCTGGACAGGGAGCTCCTACGAGCAGTACTTC.

This chain uses TRBV18 with TRBJ2-7, with TRBD2 matching over 8 bases. The J call may be incorrect, as the DNA end agrees better with TRBJ2-5. There are 14 residues in the CDR3. Germline loops: CDR1 KGHSH, CDR2 LQKENI. The CDR3 sequence: CASSRGLGFETQYF. CDR3 DNA sequence: TGTGCCAGCTCTCGGGGACTAGGGTTCGAGACCCAGTACTTC.

This rearrangement joins TRBV29-1 to TRBJ2-1; D gene unclear. Germline assignment: CDR1 SQVTM and CDR2 ANQGSEA. The CDR3 is 12 amino acids. With 3 bases removed from V and 6 bases from J, the gap between germline ends came to 9 bases. The CDR3 DNA sequence: TGCAGCGTTGAGTGGCATCTCAATGAGCAGTTCTTC. Translating it yields CSVEWHLNEQFF.

The V gene is TRBV11-3, the J gene TRBJ1-1, with 10 bases aligning to TRBD1. With V trimmed by 4 bases and J by 1 base, 3 bases remained unmatched. Germline V gene data show CDR1 as SGHNT and CDR2 as YENEEA. CDR3 length equals 15 residues. The CDR3 protein is CASSWGQGTNTEAFF. The CDR3 nucleotides are TGTGCCAGCAGCTGGGGACAGGGGACGAACACTGAAGCTTTCTTT.

The rearrangement links TRBV9 to TRBJ2-3; 10 bases agree with TRBD1. V was clipped by 4 bases and J by 5 bases; unmatched bases: 10. In germline, CDR1 is SGDLS, CDR2 YYNGEE. CDR3 length: 16 amino acids. CDR3 in DNA: TGTGCCAGCAGCTCCCGCGGGACAGGGGAGCAAGATACGCAGTATTTT. Translation gives CASSSRGTGEQDTQYF.

The chain carries TRBV6-1 and TRBJ1-4; no reliable D call. V lost 6 bases and J lost 5, with 13 bases in between. The CDR3 length is 14 residues. Germline V CDR1 and CDR2: MNHNS, SASEGT. CDR3 protein: CASRDLSSNEKLFF. CDR3 DNA: TGTGCCAGCAGGGACCTTAGCAGCAATGAAAAACTGTTTTTT.

The V call is TRBV9, the J call TRBJ1-6, with 8 bases that match TRBD1. Germline CDR1 SGDLS, CDR2 YYNGEE. The CDR3 is 15 amino acids. J gave up 6 bases and V 4 bases, and 6 bases lay outside the gene matches. The CDR3: CASSSGTGINSPLHF. CDR3 bases: TGTGCCAGCAGCTCCGGGACAGGCATTAATTCACCCCTCCACTTT.

This clonotype was seen once. The genes are TRBV2 and TRBJ1-1; D might be TRBD1 (5 bases). This CDR3 contains 13 residues. V gave up 4 bases and J gave up 7 bases, with 13 bases separating them. The V gene's germline CDR1 is SNHLY and CDR2 FYNNEI. The CDR3 loop is CASSGDQGLEAFF. CDR3 nucleotide sequence: TGTGCCAGCAGTGGTGACCAGGGACTTGAAGCTTTCTTT.

This rearrangement joins TRBV4-2 to TRBJ1-5; D call uncertain. V lost 1 base to trimming and J lost 5 bases, with 15 bases between them. The CDR3 has 16 residues. Germline V CDR1 and CDR2: LGHNA, YNFKEQ. The CDR3 region has the DNA TGTGCCAGCAGCCAAGGCGGGCCTTCTCGGGATCAGCCCCAGCATTTT. Protein product: CASSQGGPSRDQPQHF.

This clonotype was recorded once. The genes are TRBV20-1 and TRBJ1-2; 7 nucleotides line up with TRBD1. Germline trimming cut 0 bases from V and 7 bases from J; bases unmatched to any gene: 8. CDR1 is DFQATT and CDR2 is SNEGSKA in the germline V gene (reference sequence). The CDR3 extends over 14 amino acids. CDR3 sequence: CSARDLRQGFGYTF. The CDR3 DNA is TGCAGTGCTAGAGATTTGAGACAGGGTTTTGGCTACACCTTC.

The V gene is TRBV27, the J gene TRBJ2-5, with D possibly matching TRBD1 (6 bases). Germline CDR1 and CDR2: MNHEY and SMNVEV (reference sequence). V gave up 7 bases and J gave up 0 bases, with 12 bases separating them. The length of the CDR3 is 14 residues. CDR3 sequence reads: CASISRDNQETQYF. As DNA, the CDR3 is TGTGCCAGCATTTCCCGGGACAACCAAGAGACCCAGTACTTC.

This rearrangement joins TRBV20-1 to TRBJ2-7; no definite D call. Trimming took off 1 base at V and 7 bases at J, with 14 bases between the two ends. The CDR3 consists of 13 residues. Per germline, CDR1 DFQATT and CDR2 SNEGSKA (reference sequence). Written as DNA, the CDR3 is TGCAGTGCTAGAGTCGAACCATACAATGAGCAGTACTTC. Translated: CSARVEPYNEQYF.

The V and J genes are TRBV9 and TRBJ1-1; perhaps TRBD1 as D (5 bases). V dropped 5 bases and J dropped 3 bases, with 17 bases sitting between them. In germline, CDR1 is SGDLS, CDR2 YYNGEE. The CDR3 is 15 residues long. The CDR3 is CASRDHKAGDTEAFF. CDR3 sequence (DNA): TGTGCCAGCAGAGACCATAAGGCGGGGGACACTGAAGCTTTCTTT.

The chain links TRBV7-9 to TRBJ1-6; possibly TRBD1 for D (5 bases). The germline V gene has CDR1 SEHNR and CDR2 FQNEAQ (reference sequence). The CDR3 extends over 14 amino acids. V was clipped by 1 base and J by 9 bases, with 10 bases between them. The CDR3 loop is CASSLEAGGSPLHF. CDR3 nucleotides: TGTGCCAGCAGCTTAGAGGCGGGGGGTTCACCCCTCCACTTT.

This clonotype has a handful of counts. CDR3 sequence (DNA): TGCAGCGTTGAAGAAGGGAAGGGACTCAATGGCTACACCTTC. Translated, it gives CSVEEGKGLNGYTF. The V call is TRBV29-1, the J call TRBJ1-2; weak D call: TRBD1 (5 bases). Per the germline V gene, CDR1 is SQVTM and CDR2 is ANQGSEA. V was pared by 0 bases and J by 6 bases, with 14 bases between. The CDR3 runs 14 residues.

This chain joins TRBV20-1 and TRBJ2-1; D remains unclear. The ends were cut back, 6 bases at V and 8 bases at J, with 14 bases in the middle. This CDR3 spans 12 amino acids. Germline V CDR1 and CDR2: DFQATT, SNEGSKA (reference sequence). In nucleotides, the CDR3 is TGCAGTGCCGAAGGTAGCCGAGATGAGCAGTTCTTC. It is translated as CSAEGSRDEQFF.